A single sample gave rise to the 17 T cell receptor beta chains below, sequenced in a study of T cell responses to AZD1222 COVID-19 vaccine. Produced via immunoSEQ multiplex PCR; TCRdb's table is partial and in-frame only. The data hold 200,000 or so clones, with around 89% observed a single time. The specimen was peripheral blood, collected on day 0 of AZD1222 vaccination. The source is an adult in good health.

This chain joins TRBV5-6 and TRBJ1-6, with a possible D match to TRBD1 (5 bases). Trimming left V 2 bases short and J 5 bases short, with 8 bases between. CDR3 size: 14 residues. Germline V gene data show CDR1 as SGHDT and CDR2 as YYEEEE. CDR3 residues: CASSFKGDNSPLHF. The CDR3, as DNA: TGTGCCAGCAGCTTCAAAGGGGATAATTCACCCCTCCACTTT.

CDR3 in amino acids: CASSPGRAVGETQYF. The CDR3 DNA reads TGTGCCAGCAGTCCAGGCAGGGCGGTAGGGGAGACCCAGTACTTC. V gene TRBV6-5 combines with J gene TRBJ2-5; tentatively, D is TRBD1 (5 bases). Between the trimmed V and J ends, which lost 5 bases and 5 bases, there was a span of 18 bases. The CDR3 length is 15 residues. The V gene's germline CDR1 is MNHEY and CDR2 SVGAGI.

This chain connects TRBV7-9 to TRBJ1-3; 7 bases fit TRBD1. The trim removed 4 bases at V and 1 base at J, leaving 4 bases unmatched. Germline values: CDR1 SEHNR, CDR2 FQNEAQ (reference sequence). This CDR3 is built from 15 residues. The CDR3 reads CASSSQGVSGNTIYF. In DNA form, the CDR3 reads TGTGCCAGCAGCTCGCAGGGGGTATCTGGAAACACCATATATTTT.

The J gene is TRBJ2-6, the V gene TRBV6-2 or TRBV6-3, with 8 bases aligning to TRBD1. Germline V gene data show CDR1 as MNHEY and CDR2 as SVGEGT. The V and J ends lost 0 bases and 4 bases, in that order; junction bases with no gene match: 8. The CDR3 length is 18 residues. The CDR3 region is CASSYSGQGLTGANVLTF. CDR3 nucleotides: TGTGCCAGCAGTTACTCCGGACAGGGTTTGACAGGGGCCAACGTCCTGACTTTC.

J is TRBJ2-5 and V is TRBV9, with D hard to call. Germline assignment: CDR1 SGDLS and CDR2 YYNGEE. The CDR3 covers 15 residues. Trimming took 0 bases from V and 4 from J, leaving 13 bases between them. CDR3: CASSVGSSIGETQYF. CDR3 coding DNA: TGTGCCAGCAGCGTAGGGTCCAGTATCGGAGAGACCCAGTACTTC.

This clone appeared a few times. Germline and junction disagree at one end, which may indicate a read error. The CDR3 loop is CASSQQGLFDF. Written as DNA, the CDR3 is TGTGCCAGCAGCCAACAGGGCCTCTTCGACTTC. J is TRBJ2-7 and V is TRBV3-1 (or the pseudogene TRBV3-2), with D possibly matching TRBD1 (5 bases). The length of the CDR3 is 11 residues. Germline V gene data show CDR1 as LGHDT and CDR2 as YNNKEL (reference sequence).

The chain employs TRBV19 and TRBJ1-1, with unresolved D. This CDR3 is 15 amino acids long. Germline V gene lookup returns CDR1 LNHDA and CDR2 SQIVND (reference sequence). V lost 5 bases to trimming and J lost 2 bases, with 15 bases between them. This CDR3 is CASSALKDGNTEAFF. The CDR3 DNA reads TGTGCCAGTAGTGCCCTGAAGGACGGTAACACTGAAGCTTTCTTT.

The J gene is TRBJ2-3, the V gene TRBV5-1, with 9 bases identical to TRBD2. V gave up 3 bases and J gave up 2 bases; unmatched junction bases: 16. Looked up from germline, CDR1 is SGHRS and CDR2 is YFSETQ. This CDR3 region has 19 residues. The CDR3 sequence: CASSWGYSGSRLITDTQYF. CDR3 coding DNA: TGCGCCAGCAGCTGGGGGTATAGCGGGAGCCGTCTGATCACAGATACGCAGTATTTT.

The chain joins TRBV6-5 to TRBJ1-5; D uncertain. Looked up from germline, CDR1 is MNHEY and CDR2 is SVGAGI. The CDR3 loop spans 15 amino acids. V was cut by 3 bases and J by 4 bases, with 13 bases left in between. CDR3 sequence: CASSYYGGPNQPQHF. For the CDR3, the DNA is TGTGCCAGCAGTTATTATGGTGGGCCGAATCAGCCCCAGCATTTT.

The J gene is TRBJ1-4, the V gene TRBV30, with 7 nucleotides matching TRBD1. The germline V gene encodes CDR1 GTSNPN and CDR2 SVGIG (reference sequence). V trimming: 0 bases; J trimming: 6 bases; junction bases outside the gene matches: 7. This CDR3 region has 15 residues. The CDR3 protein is CAWSVKGAGDEKLFF. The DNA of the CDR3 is TGTGCCTGGAGTGTAAAGGGGGCGGGAGATGAAAAACTGTTTTTT.

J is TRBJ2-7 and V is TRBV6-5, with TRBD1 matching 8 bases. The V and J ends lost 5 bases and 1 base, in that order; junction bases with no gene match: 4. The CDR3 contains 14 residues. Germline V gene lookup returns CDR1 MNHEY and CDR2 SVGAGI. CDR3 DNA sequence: TGTGCCAGCAGTCGGGACAGGATATCCTACGAGCAGTACTTC. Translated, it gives CASSRDRISYEQYF.

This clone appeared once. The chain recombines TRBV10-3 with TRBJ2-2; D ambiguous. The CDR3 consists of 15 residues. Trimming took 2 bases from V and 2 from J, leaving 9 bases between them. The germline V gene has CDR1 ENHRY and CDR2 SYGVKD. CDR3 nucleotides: TGTGCCATCAGTGAGCCTATAGTAAACACCGGGGAGCTGTTTTTT. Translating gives CAISEPIVNTGELFF.

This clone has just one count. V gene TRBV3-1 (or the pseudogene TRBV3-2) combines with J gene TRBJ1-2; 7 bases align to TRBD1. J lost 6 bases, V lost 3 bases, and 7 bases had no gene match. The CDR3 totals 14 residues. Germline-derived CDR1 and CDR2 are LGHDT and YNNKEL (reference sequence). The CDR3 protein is CASSHTGAPHGYTF. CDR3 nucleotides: TGTGCCAGCAGCCATACAGGGGCCCCCCATGGCTACACCTTC.

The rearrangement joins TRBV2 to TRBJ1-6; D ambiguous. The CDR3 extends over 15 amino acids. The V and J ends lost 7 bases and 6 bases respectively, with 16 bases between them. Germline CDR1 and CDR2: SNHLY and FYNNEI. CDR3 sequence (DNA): TGTGCCAGCACCGCGAGGTATCTGACTAATTCACCCCTCCACTTT. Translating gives CASTARYLTNSPLHF. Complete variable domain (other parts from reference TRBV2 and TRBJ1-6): EPEVTQTPSHQVTQMGQEVILRCVPISNHLYFYWYRQILGQKVEFLVSFYNNEISEKSEIFDDQFSVERPDGSNFTLKIRSTKLEDSAMYFCASTARYLTNSPLHFGNGTRLTVT.

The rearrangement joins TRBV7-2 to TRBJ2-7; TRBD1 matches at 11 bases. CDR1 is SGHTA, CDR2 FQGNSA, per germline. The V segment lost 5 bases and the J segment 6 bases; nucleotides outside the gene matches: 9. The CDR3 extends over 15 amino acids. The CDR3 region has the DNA TGTGCCAGCAGCCAAACCGGGACAGGGGGAGGCGAGCAGTACTTC. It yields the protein CASSQTGTGGGEQYF.

CDR3 amino acids: CASSYLQGAGGGYTF. The DNA of the CDR3 is TGTGCCAGCAGTTACTTACAGGGGGCGGGAGGTGGCTACACCTTC. This chain connects TRBV6-5 to TRBJ1-2; 9 bases fit TRBD1. The CDR3 runs 15 residues. Germline assignment: CDR1 MNHEY and CDR2 SVGAGI. V was pared by 1 base and J by 7 bases, with 7 bases of the junction left unmatched.

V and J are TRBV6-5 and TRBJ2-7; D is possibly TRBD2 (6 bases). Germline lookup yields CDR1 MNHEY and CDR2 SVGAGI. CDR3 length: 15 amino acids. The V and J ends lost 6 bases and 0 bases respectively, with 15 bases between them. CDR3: CASRELRRGSYEQYF. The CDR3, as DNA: TGTGCCAGCAGAGAGCTTCGGAGGGGCTCCTACGAGCAGTACTTC.